This T cell receptor beta chain was obtained from a study of blood T cell repertoires in COVID-19 (dated by TCRdb to 2018 to 2020). As for the study more broadly: The collaborator samples originated in the United States, Italy and Spain and spanned the acute and convalescent phases of COVID-19. The prospective study material was composed of cDNA or gDNA derived from T cells, B-cell-depleted T cells, or PBMCs. The samples were drawn from two sources: the first 160 participants of the ongoing ImmuneRACE study, and 950 to 1,500 subjects contributed by 6 global collaborators. The repertoires were made available in a free public database intended to serve as a resource for research on the immune response to SARS-CoV-2. Where available, HLA class I and class II types were taken from metadata supplied by the sample provider and were not determined by assay-based typing. Subjects who had been exposed to COVID-19, were actively infected with it, or had recovered from it provided the deeply sampled blood TCRbeta repertoires that made up the dataset. A de-identified subject ID, COVID-19 status, age in years and sex were almost always included in the sample metadata.

This clone was recorded many times. No antigen is known for it. No base-level quality is on record; no much larger clone is a single base apart. Enrolling through a virtual design, the prospective study's participants ranged in age from roughly 18 to 95 years and lived across 20 to 25 United States geographic areas. Cohort assignment in the prospective study relied on participant-reported clinical history from a screening survey and a study questionnaire. Exposed participants were defined as having been in contact with someone with a PCR-confirmed or clinician-diagnosed COVID-19 case within 2 weeks of study entry. In the prospective study, mobile phlebotomists collected whole blood, serum and a nasopharyngeal or oropharyngeal swab from each participant. Prospective study participants could optionally give additional blood draws and questionnaires over an approximately 2-month period. Blood samples from the prospective study were shipped frozen or at room temperature prior to DNA extraction.

Based on the germline V gene, the CDR1 and CDR2 sequences are SGHDN and FVKESK. Its CDR3 holds 16 amino acids, cysteine through phenylalanine. Of all the DNA, just the CDR3 is kept, 48 bases in frame from base 1. At the junction V is shortened by 2 bases and J by 1 base, with 11 bases in between. The immunoSEQ Assay, a bias-controlled multiplex PCR, was used to amplify TCRbeta CDR3 regions from genomic DNA. In the source study's methods: The number of nucleated cells in each sample was estimated by amplification of reference gene primers within the assay. Sequence reads were collapsed and filtered to measure the absolute abundance of every unique TCRbeta CDR3 rearrangement. For each sample, productive Simpson clonality was calculated by taking the square root of Simpson's diversity index across productive rearrangements. TCRdb stores this immuneACCESS table with in-frame sequences only. Part of the clones is absent; in the studies checked, under half of the shortfall reflects unresolved V genes, and no reason is known for the rest. Clone size and V and J calls were adopted from that table, with D and trimming inferred from the DNA. In this sample the table shows about 430,000 clones, around nine tenths of which occur a single time. The ten biggest clones cover roughly 1.4% of the sample.

What the work shows at the level of the full study, not this receptor alone: The quantity of clinical and demographic metadata differed by source and by participant and was supplied without curation.

Material: PBMCs or T cells enriched from blood (not recorded which). The receptor was isolated from a woman between 18 and 29 years old who had been exposed to COVID-19. The rearrangement joined TRBV14 to TRBJ2-2; TRBD2 is perhaps the D gene, given 5 matching bases. The CDR3 in this case is CASSQLVAWNTGELFF. At the DNA level, the sequence is TGTGCCAGCAGCCAACTTGTAGCGTGGAACACCGGGGAGCTGTTTTTT.